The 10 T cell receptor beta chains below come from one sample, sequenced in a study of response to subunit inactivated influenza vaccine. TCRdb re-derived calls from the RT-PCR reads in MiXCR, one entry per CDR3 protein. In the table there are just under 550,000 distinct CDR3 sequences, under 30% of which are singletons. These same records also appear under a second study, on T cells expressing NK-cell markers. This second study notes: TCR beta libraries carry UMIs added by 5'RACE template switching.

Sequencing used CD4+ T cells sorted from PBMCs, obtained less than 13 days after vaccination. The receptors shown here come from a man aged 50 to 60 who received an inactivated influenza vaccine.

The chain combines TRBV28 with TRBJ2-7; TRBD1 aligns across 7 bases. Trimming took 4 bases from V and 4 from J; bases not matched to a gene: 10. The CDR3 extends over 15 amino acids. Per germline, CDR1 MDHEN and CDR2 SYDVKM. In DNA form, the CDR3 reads TGTGCCAGCAGTTCATTCGACAGGGTTGGATACGAGCAGTACTTC. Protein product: CASSSFDRVGYEQYF. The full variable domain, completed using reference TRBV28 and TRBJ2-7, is DVKVTQSSRYLVKRTGEKVFLECVQDMDHENMFWYRQDPGLGLRLIYFSYDVKMKEKGDIPEGYSVSREKKERFSLILESASTNQTSMYLCASSSFDRVGYEQYFGPGTRLTVT.

CDR3 sequence (DNA): TGTGCCAGCCGACCCAGGGGGCATAGCACAGATACGCAGTATTTT. Protein sequence: CASRPRGHSTDTQYF. V is TRBV2 and J is TRBJ2-3; 8 bases fit TRBD1. From germline, CDR1 is SNHLY and CDR2 FYNNEI. V trimming: 8 bases; J trimming: 0 bases; junction bases outside the gene matches: 7. There are 15 residues in the CDR3.

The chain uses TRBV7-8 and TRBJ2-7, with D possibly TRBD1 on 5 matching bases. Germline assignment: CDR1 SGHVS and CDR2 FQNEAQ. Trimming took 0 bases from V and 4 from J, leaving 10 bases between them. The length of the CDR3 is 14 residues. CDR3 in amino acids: CASSLAGAGYEQYF. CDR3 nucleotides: TGTGCCAGCAGCTTAGCTGGGGCCGGGTACGAGCAGTACTTC.

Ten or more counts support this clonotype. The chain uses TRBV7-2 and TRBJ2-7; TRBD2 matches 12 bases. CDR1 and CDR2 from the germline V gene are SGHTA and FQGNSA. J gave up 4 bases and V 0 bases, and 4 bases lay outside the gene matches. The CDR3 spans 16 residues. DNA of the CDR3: TGTGCCAGCAGCTTAGCGGTAACTAGCGGGAGGTACGAGCAGTACTTC. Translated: CASSLAVTSGRYEQYF.

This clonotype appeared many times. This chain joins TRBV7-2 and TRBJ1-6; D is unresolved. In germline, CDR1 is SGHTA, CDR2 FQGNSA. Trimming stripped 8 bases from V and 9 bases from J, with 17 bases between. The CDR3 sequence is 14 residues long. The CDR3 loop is CASLEGGWTSPLHF. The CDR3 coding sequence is TGTGCCAGCTTGGAGGGCGGGTGGACTTCACCCCTCCACTTT.

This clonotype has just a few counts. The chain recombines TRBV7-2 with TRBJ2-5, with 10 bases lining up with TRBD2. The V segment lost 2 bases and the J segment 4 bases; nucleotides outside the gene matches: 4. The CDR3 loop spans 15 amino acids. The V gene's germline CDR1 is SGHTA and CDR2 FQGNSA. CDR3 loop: CASSLPAGGRETQYF. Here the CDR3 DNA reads TGTGCCAGCAGCTTACCAGCGGGGGGGCGAGAGACCCAGTACTTC.

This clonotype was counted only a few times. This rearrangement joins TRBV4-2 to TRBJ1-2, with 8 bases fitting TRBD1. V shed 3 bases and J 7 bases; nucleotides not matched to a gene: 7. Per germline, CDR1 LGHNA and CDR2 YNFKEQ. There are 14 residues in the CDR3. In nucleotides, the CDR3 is TGTGCCAGCAGCCAGGAATCCGGGACAGGTGGCTACACCTTC. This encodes CASSQESGTGGYTF.

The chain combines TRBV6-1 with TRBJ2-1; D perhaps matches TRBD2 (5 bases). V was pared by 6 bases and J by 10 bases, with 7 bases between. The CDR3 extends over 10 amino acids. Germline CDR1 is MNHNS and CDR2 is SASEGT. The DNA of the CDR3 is TGTGCCAGCAGGGAGGTGGAGCAGTTCTTC. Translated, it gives CASREVEQFF.

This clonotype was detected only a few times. The CDR3 DNA reads TGTGCCAGCGGTACCTCCAGGGGATATAGGGAGACCCAGTACTTC. Its protein is CASGTSRGYRETQYF. The chain combines TRBV28 with TRBJ2-5; possibly TRBD1 for D (6 bases). Germline CDR1 is MDHEN and CDR2 is SYDVKM. The CDR3 spans 15 residues. V shed 8 bases and J shed 5 bases, with 21 bases lying between them.

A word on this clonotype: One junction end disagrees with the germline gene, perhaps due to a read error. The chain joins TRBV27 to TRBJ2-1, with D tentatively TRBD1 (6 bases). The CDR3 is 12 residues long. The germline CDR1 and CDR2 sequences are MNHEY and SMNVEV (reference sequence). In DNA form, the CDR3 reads TGTGCCAGCAGTTTAACGGGACATGGGTTTATCTTC. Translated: CASSLTGHGFIF.